The 24 T cell receptor beta chains below all came from one sample that was sequenced in a study of identical twins. In TCRdb, the 5' RACE reads were re-called with MiXCR into one record per CDR3 protein. The table has fewer than 250,000 distinct CDR3 sequences, roughly 10% seen once. The sample comprised memory (CD45RO+) T cells sorted from blood. All receptors derive from a woman younger than 30 in good health.

Many counts were recorded for this clonotype. The V gene is TRBV5-1, the J gene TRBJ2-2; either TRBD1 or TRBD2 may fit D (5 bases each). Trimming stripped 3 bases from V and 0 bases from J, with 9 bases between. CDR1 is SGHRS and CDR2 is YFSETQ in the germline V gene. The CDR3 consists of 15 residues. CDR3: CASSSRGANTGELFF. DNA of the CDR3: TGCGCCAGCAGCTCGAGGGGCGCGAACACCGGGGAGCTGTTTTTT.

This clonotype has more than one count but fewer than ten. The chain is built from TRBV7-6 and TRBJ1-1; 8 bases agree with TRBD1. The length of the CDR3 is 15 residues. Germline CDR1 and CDR2: SGHVS and FNYEAQ. Trimming removed 4 bases from V and 4 bases from J; junction bases left unmatched: 8. The CDR3 spells CASSSGYRGGTEAFF. The CDR3 DNA sequence: TGTGCCAGCAGCTCGGGATACAGGGGGGGCACTGAAGCTTTCTTT.

Many counts were recorded for this clonotype. The genes are TRBV12-3 or TRBV12-4 and TRBJ2-5, with 8 bases aligning to TRBD2. V lost 8 bases to trimming and J lost 0 bases; unmatched junction nucleotides: 2. The CDR3 has 13 residues. The CDR3 DNA is TGTGCCAGCCTGCGGGGGGACCAAGAGACCCAGTACTTC. Amino acids: CASLRGDQETQYF.

The sample holds a few counts of this clonotype. V gene TRBV27 combines with J gene TRBJ2-1; 12 positions match TRBD2. The CDR3 extends over 16 amino acids. Germline V gene sequence: CDR1 MNHEY, CDR2 SMNVEV (reference sequence). The V gene end was trimmed by 0 bases and the J gene end by 9 bases; junction bases not matched to a gene: 6. Here the CDR3 reads CASSLSVGLAGSEQFF. CDR3 nucleotide sequence: TGTGCCAGCAGTTTATCCGTAGGACTAGCGGGGAGTGAGCAGTTCTTC.

This clonotype was seen a handful of times. CDR3: CASSYPPTGLDGYTF. The DNA of the CDR3 is TGTGCCAGCAGCTACCCCCCGACAGGGCTCGACGGCTACACCTTC. This chain links TRBV7-2 with TRBJ1-2, with 7 nucleotides matching TRBD1. Trimming at V came to 4 bases and at J to 8 bases, leaving 13 bases not matched to a gene. This CDR3 is built from 15 residues. Germline-derived CDR1 and CDR2 are SGHTA and FQGNSA.

This clonotype has a handful of counts. V gene TRBV7-9 combines with J gene TRBJ1-1, with 7 bases aligning to TRBD1. The CDR3 loop spans 14 amino acids. Looked up from germline, CDR1 is SEHNR and CDR2 is FQNEAQ (reference sequence). Trimming took 2 bases from V and 6 from J; bases not matched to a gene: 6. The CDR3 coding sequence is TGTGCCAGCAGCTTACGAACAGGGGAGGCTGAAGCTTTCTTT. It specifies CASSLRTGEAEAFF. Based on the CDR3 plus reference TRBV7-9 and TRBJ1-1, the full variable domain is DTGVSQNPRHKITKRGQNVTFRCDPISEHNRLYWYRQTLGQGPEFLTYFQNEAQLEKSRLLSDRFSAERPKGSFSTLEIQRTEQGDSAMYLCASSLRTGEAEAFFGQGTRLTVV.

The CDR3 DNA reads as TGCGCCAGCAGCTTGGGCGGAACAGGGGGAGTGGGCAAAGCTTTCTTT. Protein product: CASSLGGTGGVGKAFF. The chain joins TRBV5-1 to TRBJ1-1; 8 bases line up with TRBD1. CDR1 is SGHRS and CDR2 is YFSETQ in the germline V gene. The CDR3 is made up of 16 amino acids. The ends lost 0 bases at V and 9 bases at J; junction bases unmatched: 13.

This clonotype was seen a few times. This chain connects TRBV2 to TRBJ2-3, with 7 positions matching TRBD1. The CDR3 has 15 residues. Germline trimming cut 5 bases from V and 1 base from J; bases unmatched to any gene: 6. Germline CDR1 SNHLY, CDR2 FYNNEI. The CDR3 is CASSIRGPGTDTQYF. The CDR3 DNA reads as TGTGCCAGCAGTATAAGGGGGCCCGGCACAGATACGCAGTATTTT.

This clonotype showed up many times. This chain uses TRBV5-6 with TRBJ1-1, with D perhaps TRBD1 (6 bases). CDR1 SGHDT and CDR2 YYEEEE come from the germline V gene. Trimming removed 4 bases at V and 0 bases at J, with 13 bases between. This CDR3 has 15 residues. The CDR3 DNA is TGTGCCAGCAGCCCCCTGACAGGTATGAACACTGAAGCTTTCTTT. It translates to CASSPLTGMNTEAFF.

The chain recombines TRBV20-1 with TRBJ1-2; tentative D call: TRBD1 (6 bases). In germline, CDR1 is DFQATT, CDR2 SNEGSKA (reference sequence). The CDR3 is 12 amino acids. The ends were cut back, 5 bases at V and 8 bases at J, with 15 bases in the middle. The chain's CDR3 is CSALDRIRGYTF. The CDR3 DNA sequence: TGCAGTGCTTTGGACAGAATAAGGGGCTACACCTTC.

The sample holds a few counts of this clonotype. The CDR3 DNA sequence: TGTGCCAGCATCAAACGATCCTGGACAGGGAACACTGAAGCTTTCTTT. Amino acid sequence: CASIKRSWTGNTEAFF. The chain combines TRBV6-1 with TRBJ1-1; 7 positions agree with TRBD1. Trimming cost V 7 bases and J 1 base; bases outside gene matches: 12. CDR1 and CDR2 from the germline V gene are MNHNS and SASEGT. CDR3 length equals 16 residues.

This clonotype came up many times. This sequence joins TRBV27 and TRBJ2-7; TRBD2 agrees at 7 bases. This CDR3 region has 14 residues. Losses at the gene ends were 3 bases for V and 6 bases for J; bases not matched to a gene: 8. Germline loops: CDR1 MNHEY, CDR2 SMNVEV (reference sequence). CDR3 DNA: TGTGCCAGCAGTTTTAACCAGGGAGGGTCCGAGCAGTACTTC. Its protein is CASSFNQGGSEQYF.

In this sample, this clonotype turned up a few times. The gene calls are TRBV21-1 and TRBJ1-2. TRBV21-1 is described as a pseudogene. The CDR3 runs 8 residues. The CDR3 DNA sequence: TGTGCCAGCATAAACTACACCTTC. This gives the protein CASINYTF.

A few counts support this clonotype. J is TRBJ2-1 and V is TRBV20-1, with 12 bases matching TRBD2. Germline V gene lookup returns CDR1 DFQATT and CDR2 SNEGSKA (reference sequence). The CDR3 contains 14 residues. Trimming took 4 bases from V and 7 from J; bases not matched to a gene: 5. DNA of the CDR3: TGCAGTGCTATCGACCTAGCGGGAGGGAATGAGCAGTTCTTC. It is translated as CSAIDLAGGNEQFF.

The chain links TRBV29-1 to TRBJ1-2, with 9 nucleotides matching TRBD1. The CDR3 loop spans 13 amino acids. J lost 8 bases, V lost 3 bases, and 7 bases had no gene match. The germline V gene encodes CDR1 SQVTM and CDR2 ANQGSEA. The CDR3 DNA follows: TGCAGCGTTGACGGGGACAGGGTGGGAGGCTACACCTTC. It translates to CSVDGDRVGGYTF.

This clonotype was counted many times. The chain joins TRBV6-4 to TRBJ2-2, with 10 bases aligning to TRBD2. Germline V gene lookup returns CDR1 MRHNA and CDR2 SNTAGT. The CDR3 has 17 residues. V shed 0 bases and J 6 bases; nucleotides not matched to a gene: 7. This CDR3 reads CASSDSELAGEAGELFF. Written as DNA, the CDR3 is TGTGCCAGCAGTGACTCCGAGCTAGCGGGGGAGGCCGGGGAGCTGTTTTTT.

This clonotype was detected ten times or more. The CDR3 DNA reads as TGTGCCAGCAGCTTCGCAGGGTCAAACGAGCAGTACTTC. Amino acid sequence: CASSFAGSNEQYF. The gene calls are TRBV7-2 and TRBJ2-7; possibly TRBD1 for D (5 bases). V was trimmed by 3 bases and J by 5 bases, leaving 11 bases between them. In germline, CDR1 is SGHTA, CDR2 FQGNSA. The CDR3 has 13 amino acids. The full variable domain, rest sourced from reference TRBV7-2 and TRBJ2-7, is GAGVSQSPSNKVTEKGKDVELRCDPISGHTALYWYRQSLGQGLEFLIYFQGNSAPDKSGLPSDRFSAERTGGSVSTLTIQRTQQEDSAVYLCASSFAGSNEQYFGPGTRLTVT.

This clonotype was detected only a few times. This rearrangement joins TRBV5-4 to TRBJ1-2; 10 bases line up with TRBD1. V was pared by 1 base and J by 2 bases, with 2 bases of the junction left unmatched. The CDR3 contains 15 residues. CDR1 and CDR2 (germline): SGHNT, YYREEE (reference sequence). CDR3 in amino acids: CASSLRDRGNYGYTF. The CDR3 bases are TGTGCCAGCAGCTTGAGGGACAGGGGAAACTATGGCTACACCTTC.

There are many counts of this clonotype. The CDR3 region is CATSDGGKETQYF. CDR3 in DNA: TGTGCCACCAGTGACGGGGGTAAAGAGACCCAGTACTTC. This rearrangement joins TRBV24-1 to TRBJ2-5; tentative D call: TRBD2 (6 bases). Trimming stripped 4 bases from V and 3 bases from J, with 8 bases between. This CDR3 contains 13 residues. The germline gives CDR1 KGHDR, CDR2 SFDVKD.

CDR3 sequence (DNA): TGCAGTGCTAGTTCTGGACTAGGGCCCCAAGAGACCCAGTACTTC. Amino acids: CSASSGLGPQETQYF. V and J are TRBV20-1 and TRBJ2-5, with 7 bases matching TRBD2. CDR1 and CDR2 (germline): DFQATT, SNEGSKA (reference sequence). The V gene end was trimmed by 3 bases and the J gene end by 1 base; junction bases not matched to a gene: 8. The CDR3 extends over 15 amino acids.

This clonotype was seen a few times. One junction end does not reproduce the germline sequence, and a read error may be involved. The J gene is TRBJ1-4, the V gene TRBV20-1; the match to TRBD1 covers 9 bases. Germline V CDR1 and CDR2: DFQATT, SNEGSKA (reference sequence). This CDR3 is built from 11 residues. The CDR3 DNA reads as TGCAGTGCCTTGGCCGGGACAGGGTTGCTTTTT. Its translation: CSALAGTGLLF.

V is TRBV24-1 and J is TRBJ2-3, with D maybe TRBD2 (5 bases). Germline V gene lookup returns CDR1 KGHDR and CDR2 SFDVKD. CDR3 length: 13 residues. V was shortened by 1 base and J by 5 bases, with 6 bases between the two germline ends. Written as DNA, the CDR3 is TGTGCCACCAGTGATTTTCGGGGAGATACGCAGTATTTT. Amino acids: CATSDFRGDTQYF.

The table lists this clonotype with a few counts. The chain uses TRBV6-2 or TRBV6-3 and TRBJ2-3; D may match TRBD1 or TRBD2 (5 bases each). Germline V gene sequence: CDR1 MNHEY, CDR2 SVGEGT. The ends were cut back, 2 bases at V and 2 bases at J, with 14 bases in the middle. The CDR3 runs to 16 residues. The DNA of the CDR3 is TGTGCCAGCAGTTACCCGAAGGGGAGAACCACAGATACGCAGTATTTT. It codes for CASSYPKGRTTDTQYF.

This chain's CDR3 is CATSDSRGQVETQYF. The CDR3 region has the DNA TGTGCCACCAGTGATTCCAGGGGGCAGGTGGAGACCCAGTACTTC. J is TRBJ2-5 and V is TRBV24-1; TRBD1 agrees at 8 bases. This CDR3 contains 15 residues. Per the germline V gene, CDR1 is KGHDR and CDR2 is SFDVKD. V trimming: 2 bases; J trimming: 5 bases; junction bases outside the gene matches: 6.